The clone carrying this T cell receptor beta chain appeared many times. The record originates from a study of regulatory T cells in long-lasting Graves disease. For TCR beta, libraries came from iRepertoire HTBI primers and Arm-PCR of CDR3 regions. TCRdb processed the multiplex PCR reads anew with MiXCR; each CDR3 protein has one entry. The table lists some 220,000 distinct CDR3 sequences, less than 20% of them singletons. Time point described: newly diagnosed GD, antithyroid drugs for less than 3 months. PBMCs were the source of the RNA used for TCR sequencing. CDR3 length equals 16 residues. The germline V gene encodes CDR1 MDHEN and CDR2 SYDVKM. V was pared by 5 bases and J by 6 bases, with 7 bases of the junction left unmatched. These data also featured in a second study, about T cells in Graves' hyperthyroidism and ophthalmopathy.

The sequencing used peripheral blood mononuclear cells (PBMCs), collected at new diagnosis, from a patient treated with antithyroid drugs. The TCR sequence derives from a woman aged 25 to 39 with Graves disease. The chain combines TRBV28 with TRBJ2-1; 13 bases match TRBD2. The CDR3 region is CASSPMGLAGTNEQFF. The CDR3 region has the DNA TGTGCCAGCAGTCCCATGGGACTAGCGGGGACCAATGAGCAGTTCTTC.